This TCR beta chain derives from a study of PD-L1 blockade in urothelial cancer. Study at large: Before enrollment, 0 to 3 chemotherapy regimens had been given to patients.

There are 13 residues in the CDR3. From germline, CDR1 is SGHVS and CDR2 FQNEAQ. Trimming removed 4 bases from V and 0 bases from J, with 5 bases in between. Time point reported: pretreatment peripheral blood. The repertoire was sequenced with immunoSEQ multiplex PCR; TCRdb's copy has only in-frame clones and lacks some. This table holds some 50,000 clones, 87% found once. This rearrangement joins TRBV7-8 to TRBJ2-3; D unclear. The specimen was PBMCs, collected around atezolizumab (anti-PD-L1) treatment. This receptor was taken from a woman aged 55 to 70 with urothelial cancer. CDR3 DNA: TGTGCCAGCAGCTCCCATAGCACAGATACGCAGTATTTT. It specifies CASSSHSTDTQYF.